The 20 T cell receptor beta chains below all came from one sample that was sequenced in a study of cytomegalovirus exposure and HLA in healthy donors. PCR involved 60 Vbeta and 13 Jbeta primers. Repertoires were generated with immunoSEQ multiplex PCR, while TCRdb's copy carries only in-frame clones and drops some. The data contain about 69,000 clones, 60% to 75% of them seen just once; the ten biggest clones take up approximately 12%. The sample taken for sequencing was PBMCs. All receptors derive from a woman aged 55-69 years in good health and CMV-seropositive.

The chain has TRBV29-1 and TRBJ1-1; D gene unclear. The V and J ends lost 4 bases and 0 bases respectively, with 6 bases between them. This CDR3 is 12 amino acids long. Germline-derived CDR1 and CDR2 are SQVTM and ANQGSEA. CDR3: CSVGQLNTEAFF. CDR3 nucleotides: TGCAGCGTTGGGCAGTTGAACACTGAAGCTTTCTTT. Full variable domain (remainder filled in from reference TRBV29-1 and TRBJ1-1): SAVISQKPSRDICQRGTSLTIQCQVDSQVTMMFWYRQQPGQSLTLIATANQGSEATYESGFVIDKFPISRPNLTFSTLTVSNMSPEDSSIYLCSVGQLNTEAFFGQGTRLTVV.

The CDR3 loop is CASSFGLAGGYTF. CDR3 DNA sequence: TGTGCCAGCAGTTTCGGTCTCGCGGGAGGCTACACCTTC. The genes are TRBV28 and TRBJ1-2; D remains unclear. The CDR3 is 13 residues long. V was trimmed by 3 bases and J by 8 bases, leaving 13 bases between them. Germline V gene lookup returns CDR1 MDHEN and CDR2 SYDVKM.

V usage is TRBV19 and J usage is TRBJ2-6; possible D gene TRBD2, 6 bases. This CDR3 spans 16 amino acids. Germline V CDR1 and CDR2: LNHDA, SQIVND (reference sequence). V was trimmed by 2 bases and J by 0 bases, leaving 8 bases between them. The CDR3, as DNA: TGTGCCAGTAGTATATCCGGGAGCTCTGGGGCCAACGTCCTGACTTTC. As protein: CASSISGSSGANVLTF.

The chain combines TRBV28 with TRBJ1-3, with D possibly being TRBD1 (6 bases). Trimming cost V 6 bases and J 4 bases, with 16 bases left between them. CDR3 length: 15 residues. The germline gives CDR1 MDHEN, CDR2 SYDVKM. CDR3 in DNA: TGTGCCAGCAGGGGACACAGCCCGCTAGGAAACACCATATATTTT. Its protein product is CASRGHSPLGNTIYF.

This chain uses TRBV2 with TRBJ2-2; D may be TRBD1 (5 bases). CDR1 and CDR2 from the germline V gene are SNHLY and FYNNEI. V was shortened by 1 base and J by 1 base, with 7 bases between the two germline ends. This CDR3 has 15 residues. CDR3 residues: CASSEGQMNTGELFF. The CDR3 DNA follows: TGTGCCAGCAGTGAAGGACAGATGAACACCGGGGAGCTGTTTTTT.

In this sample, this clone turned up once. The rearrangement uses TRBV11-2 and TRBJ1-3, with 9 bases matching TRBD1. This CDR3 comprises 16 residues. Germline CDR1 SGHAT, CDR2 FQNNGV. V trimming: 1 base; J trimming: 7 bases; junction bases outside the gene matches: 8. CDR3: CASSLVRPDRGNTIYF. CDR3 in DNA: TGTGCCAGCAGCTTAGTGAGGCCCGACAGGGGGAACACCATATATTTT.

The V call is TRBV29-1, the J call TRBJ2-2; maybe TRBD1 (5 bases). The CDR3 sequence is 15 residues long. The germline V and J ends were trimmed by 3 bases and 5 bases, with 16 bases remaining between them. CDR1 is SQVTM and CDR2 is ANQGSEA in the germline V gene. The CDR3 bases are TGCAGCGTTGAGCCCCCCCCAGGGAAAACCGGGGAGCTGTTTTTT. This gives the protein CSVEPPPGKTGELFF.

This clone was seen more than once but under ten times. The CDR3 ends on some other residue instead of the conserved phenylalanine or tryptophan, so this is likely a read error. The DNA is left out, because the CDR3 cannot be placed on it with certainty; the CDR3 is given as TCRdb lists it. CDR3: CASSLMDRANGYTV. This chain uses TRBV5-1 with TRBJ1-2; TRBD1 reflects the table's D call only, with no check against the DNA. With termini counted, the CDR3 has 14 amino acids. Germline V gives CDR1 SGHRS, CDR2 YFSETQ.

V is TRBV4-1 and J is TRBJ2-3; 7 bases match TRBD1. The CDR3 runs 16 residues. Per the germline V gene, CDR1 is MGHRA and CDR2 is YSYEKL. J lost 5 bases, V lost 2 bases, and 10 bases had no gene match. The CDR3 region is CASSQNPRGGGDTQYF. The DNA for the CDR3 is TGCGCCAGCAGCCAAAACCCGAGAGGGGGCGGAGATACGCAGTATTTT.

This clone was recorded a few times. This CDR3 is CSVDAKQGGIEKLFF. The CDR3 DNA reads TGCAGCGTTGATGCGAAACAGGGGGGAATTGAAAAACTGTTTTTT. The chain joins TRBV29-1 to TRBJ1-4; 8 bases are a match to TRBD1. The germline V gene has CDR1 SQVTM and CDR2 ANQGSEA. Germline trimming cut 3 bases from V and 7 bases from J; bases unmatched to any gene: 10. This CDR3 comprises 15 residues.

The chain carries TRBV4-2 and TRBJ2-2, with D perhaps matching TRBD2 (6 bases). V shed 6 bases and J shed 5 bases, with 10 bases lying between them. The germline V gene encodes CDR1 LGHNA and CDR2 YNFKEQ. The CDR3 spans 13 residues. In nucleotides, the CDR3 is TGTGCCAGCAGACATCGGGAGACCGGGGAGCTGTTTTTT. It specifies CASRHRETGELFF.

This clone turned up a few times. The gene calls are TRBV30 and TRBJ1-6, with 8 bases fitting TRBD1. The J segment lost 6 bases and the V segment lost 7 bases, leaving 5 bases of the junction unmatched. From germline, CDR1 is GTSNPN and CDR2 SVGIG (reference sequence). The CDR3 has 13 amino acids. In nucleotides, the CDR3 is TGTGCCTCGACAGGGGATGCTAATTCACCCCTCCACTTT. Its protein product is CASTGDANSPLHF.

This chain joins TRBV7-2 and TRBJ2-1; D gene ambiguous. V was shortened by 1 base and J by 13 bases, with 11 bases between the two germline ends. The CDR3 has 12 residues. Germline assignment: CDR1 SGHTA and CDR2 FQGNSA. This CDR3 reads CASSLDFLLQFF. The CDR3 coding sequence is TGTGCCAGCAGCTTAGACTTTTTGCTTCAGTTCTTC.

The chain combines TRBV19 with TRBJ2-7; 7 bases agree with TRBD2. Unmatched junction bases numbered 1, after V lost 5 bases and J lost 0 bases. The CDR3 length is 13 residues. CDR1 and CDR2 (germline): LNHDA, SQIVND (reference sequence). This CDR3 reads CASSGGSSYEQYF. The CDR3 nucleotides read TGTGCCAGTAGTGGCGGGAGCTCCTACGAGCAGTACTTC.

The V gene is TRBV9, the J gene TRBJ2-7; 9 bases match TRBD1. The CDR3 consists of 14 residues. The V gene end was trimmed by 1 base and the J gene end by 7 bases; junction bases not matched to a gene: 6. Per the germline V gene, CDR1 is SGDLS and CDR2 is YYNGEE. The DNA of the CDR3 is TGTGCCAGCAGCGTAAGGGACAGGGATACGGAGCAGTACTTC. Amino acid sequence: CASSVRDRDTEQYF.

CDR3 DNA sequence: TGTGCTAGTGGATGGGACACCTATAGCAATCAGCCCCAGCATTTT. It specifies CASGWDTYSNQPQHF. This rearrangement joins TRBV12-5 to TRBJ1-5; maybe TRBD1 (6 bases). V gave up 6 bases and J gave up 0 bases, with 12 bases separating them. Germline CDR1 and CDR2: LGHNT and FRNRAP. CDR3 size: 15 residues.

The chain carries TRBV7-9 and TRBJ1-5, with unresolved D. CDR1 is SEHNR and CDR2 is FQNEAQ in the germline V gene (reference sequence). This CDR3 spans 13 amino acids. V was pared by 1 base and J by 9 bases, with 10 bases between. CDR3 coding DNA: TGTGCCAGCAGCTTAGGAGAGTCCACGCCCCAGCATTTT. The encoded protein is CASSLGESTPQHF.

The CDR3 region has the DNA TGTGCCAGCAGTGAAGGAGGGTACACCGGGGAGCTGTTTTTT. It encodes CASSEGGYTGELFF. The rearrangement joins TRBV2 to TRBJ2-2, with D possibly TRBD2 on 5 matching bases. Germline V gene sequence: CDR1 SNHLY, CDR2 FYNNEI. V was pared by 1 base and J by 3 bases, with 6 bases between. The CDR3 is 14 amino acids.

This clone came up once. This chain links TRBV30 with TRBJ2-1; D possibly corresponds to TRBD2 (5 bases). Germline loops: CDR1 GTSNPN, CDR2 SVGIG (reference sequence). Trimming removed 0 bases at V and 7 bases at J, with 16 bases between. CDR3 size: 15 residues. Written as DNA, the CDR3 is TGTGCCTGGAGTGTACGCGGGTCTGTAGGGAATGAGCAGTTCTTC. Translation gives CAWSVRGSVGNEQFF.

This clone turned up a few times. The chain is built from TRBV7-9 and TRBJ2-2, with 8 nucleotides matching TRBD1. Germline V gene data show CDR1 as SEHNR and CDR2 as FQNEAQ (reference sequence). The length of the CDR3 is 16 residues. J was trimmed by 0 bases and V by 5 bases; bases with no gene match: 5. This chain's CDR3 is CASSLQTGANTGELFF. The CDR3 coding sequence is TGTGCCAGCAGCCTCCAGACAGGGGCGAACACCGGGGAGCTGTTTTTT.